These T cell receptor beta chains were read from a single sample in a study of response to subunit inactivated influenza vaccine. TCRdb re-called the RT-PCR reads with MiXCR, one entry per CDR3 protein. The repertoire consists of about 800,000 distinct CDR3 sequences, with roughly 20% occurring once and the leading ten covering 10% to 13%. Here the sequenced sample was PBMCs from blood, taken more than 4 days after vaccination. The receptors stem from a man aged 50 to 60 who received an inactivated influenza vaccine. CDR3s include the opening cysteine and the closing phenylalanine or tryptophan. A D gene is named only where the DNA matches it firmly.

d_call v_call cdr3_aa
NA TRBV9 CASSVDLAGQETQYF
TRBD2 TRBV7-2 CASSTSGRETYEQYF
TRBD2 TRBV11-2 CASSQTSDLAKNIQYF
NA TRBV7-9 CASSLGSGAETQYF
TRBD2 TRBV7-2 CASSYQAGGTDTQYF
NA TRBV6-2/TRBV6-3 CASSLHGPFYEQYF
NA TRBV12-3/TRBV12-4 CASSLMGLQKETQYF
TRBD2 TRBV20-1 CSARDPGLAGPTQYF
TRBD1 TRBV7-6 CASSLGVTGTGALGEQYF
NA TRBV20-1 CSARDMTDEQYF